This T cell receptor beta chain was recovered during a study of PD-L1 blockade in urothelial cancer. The overall study: Per blood sample, T cells had a median of roughly 150,000.

A spike-in of synthetic TCR analog templates was added to each PCR. TCRdb's table, derived via immunoSEQ multiplex PCR, lists solely in-frame clones and lacks some. This table holds 45,000 to 60,000 clones, 70% to 90% found once. Stated time point: peripheral blood 6 weeks after treatment start. Patients suffered from locally advanced or metastatic urothelial carcinoma. CDR1 SGDLS and CDR2 YYNGEE come from the germline V gene. V dropped 0 bases and J dropped 5; count of bases not matched to a gene: 7. The CDR3 has 16 amino acids. The rearrangement joins TRBV9 to TRBJ2-2; TRBD2 aligns across 7 bases. Sequenced here: PBMCs, sampled around atezolizumab (anti-PD-L1) treatment. The TCR comes from a man between 60 and 75 years old with urothelial cancer. The CDR3 loop reads CASSVEVGGPTGELFF. CDR3 sequence (DNA): TGTGCCAGCAGCGTAGAAGTGGGAGGGCCGACCGGGGAGCTGTTTTTT. The complete variable domain, with remaining parts taken from reference TRBV9 and TRBJ2-2, reads DSGVTQTPKHLITATGQRVTLRCSPRSGDLSVYWYQQSLDQGLQFLIQYYNGEERAKGNILERFSAQQFPDLHSELNLSSLELGDSALYFCASSVEVGGPTGELFFGEGSRLTVL.